The 24 T cell receptor beta chains below come from one sample, sequenced in a study of blood T cell repertoires in COVID-19. Clones were sequenced by immunoSEQ multiplex PCR, and TCRdb holds only the in-frame ones, with some missing. The table shows approximately 260,000 clones, with around 85% occurring only once. The specimen sequenced was peripheral blood. The receptors originated from a woman in her 70s with acute or convalescent COVID-19.

This chain joins TRBV27 and TRBJ2-7, with 9 bases aligning to TRBD1. CDR3 size: 15 residues. The V gene's germline CDR1 is MNHEY and CDR2 SMNVEV (reference sequence). Unmatched junction bases numbered 3, after V lost 3 bases and J lost 0 bases. CDR3 amino acids: CASSFLGQGSYEQYF. The CDR3 DNA follows: TGTGCCAGCAGTTTTCTGGGACAGGGCTCCTACGAGCAGTACTTC.

V is TRBV18 and J is TRBJ2-3; tentatively, D is TRBD2 (5 bases). V dropped 3 bases and J dropped 2 bases, with 15 bases sitting between them. Looked up from germline, CDR1 is KGHSH and CDR2 is LQKENI. This CDR3 is 16 amino acids long. The CDR3 coding sequence is TGTGCCAGCTCACCGAGAGGGCTAGCAATCACAGATACGCAGTATTTT. Protein: CASSPRGLAITDTQYF.

The chain employs TRBV30 and TRBJ2-2; no clear D gene. The CDR3 contains 14 residues. Looked up from germline, CDR1 is GTSNPN and CDR2 is SVGIG (reference sequence). V lost 1 base and J lost 2, with 8 bases in between. The CDR3: CAWSATLNTGELFF. The DNA for the CDR3 is TGTGCCTGGAGTGCGACTTTAAACACCGGGGAGCTGTTTTTT.

The chain joins TRBV11-2 to TRBJ1-5; 7 nucleotides align to TRBD1. The V and J ends lost 5 bases and 4 bases, in that order; junction bases with no gene match: 8. This CDR3 has 15 residues. CDR1 is SGHAT and CDR2 is FQNNGV in the germline V gene. DNA for the CDR3: TGTGCCAGCAGCCCCGGGGACAGTCCGAATCAGCCCCAGCATTTT. Encoded protein: CASSPGDSPNQPQHF.

The V gene is TRBV3-1 (or the pseudogene TRBV3-2), the J gene TRBJ2-7; 7 bases agree with TRBD1. The CDR3 totals 14 residues. V gave up 3 bases and J gave up 4 bases; unmatched junction bases: 6. Germline V gene data show CDR1 as LGHDT and CDR2 as YNNKEL (reference sequence). CDR3 sequence: CASSHWDREYEQYF. The CDR3 DNA follows: TGTGCCAGCAGCCATTGGGACAGAGAGTACGAGCAGTACTTC.

This clone has a handful of counts. The genes are TRBV6-5 and TRBJ1-1; 8 positions agree with TRBD1. V lost 6 bases, J lost 5 bases, and 8 bases stayed unmatched. Germline loops: CDR1 MNHEY, CDR2 SVGAGI. The CDR3 spans 14 residues. CDR3 in amino acids: CASSSRGRRTEAFF. In nucleotides, the CDR3 is TGTGCCAGCAGCTCCAGGGGGCGCAGGACTGAAGCTTTCTTT.

The chain combines TRBV5-4 with TRBJ2-7, with 13 bases matching TRBD2. This CDR3 has 18 amino acids. The V and J ends lost 4 bases and 2 bases, in that order; junction bases with no gene match: 12. The germline V gene encodes CDR1 SGHNT and CDR2 YYREEE (reference sequence). This chain's CDR3 is CASSKKVGLAGSTYEQYF. The DNA for the CDR3 is TGTGCCAGCAGCAAGAAGGTGGGACTAGCGGGGTCAACCTACGAGCAGTACTTC.

V and J are TRBV5-1 and TRBJ1-2; the D gene is possibly TRBD1 (5 bases). V was cut by 1 base and J by 0 bases, with 13 bases left in between. The CDR3 length is 16 residues. CDR1 SGHRS and CDR2 YFSETQ come from the germline V gene. CDR3 in DNA: TGCGCCAGCAGCTTGACTTTCCAGACAGCTAACTATGGCTACACCTTC. It translates to CASSLTFQTANYGYTF.

In its sample, this clone was seen once. The chain employs TRBV9 and TRBJ1-3; D unresolved. Trimming left V 3 bases short and J 0 bases short, with 10 bases between. Germline CDR1 reads SGDLS; CDR2 reads YYNGEE. The CDR3 totals 15 residues. The CDR3 is CASSEQVVSGNTIYF. The CDR3 region has the DNA TGTGCCAGCAGCGAACAAGTGGTCTCTGGAAACACCATATATTTT.

The chain uses TRBV6-6 and TRBJ1-1, with 7 bases identical to TRBD1. CDR3 length equals 15 residues. J gave up 3 bases and V 4 bases, and 8 bases lay outside the gene matches. The germline V gene encodes CDR1 MNHNY and CDR2 SVGAGI (reference sequence). CDR3 sequence: CASSSQGWRDTEAFF. The CDR3 region has the DNA TGTGCCAGCAGTTCACAGGGGTGGAGGGACACTGAAGCTTTCTTT.

The V call is TRBV11-1, the J call TRBJ2-7; D call uncertain. The CDR3 is 15 amino acids. Deletions cut 5 bases from V and 2 bases from J, with 16 bases between. Per germline, CDR1 SGHAT and CDR2 FQDESV (reference sequence). In DNA form, the CDR3 reads TGTGCCAGCAGCCTCGATTTTCAGAACACCTACGAGCAGTACTTC. It yields the protein CASSLDFQNTYEQYF.

V gene TRBV9 combines with J gene TRBJ2-1; 7 bases are a match to TRBD2. The V gene end was trimmed by 1 base and the J gene end by 2 bases; junction bases not matched to a gene: 3. Germline assignment: CDR1 SGDLS and CDR2 YYNGEE. This CDR3 is 15 amino acids long. The CDR3 is CASSVSGETYNEQFF. The DNA for the CDR3 is TGTGCCAGCAGCGTAAGCGGGGAGACCTACAATGAGCAGTTCTTC.

The V gene is TRBV2, the J gene TRBJ2-3; TRBD2 matches at 12 bases. The CDR3 extends over 15 amino acids. The trim removed 8 bases at V and 2 bases at J, leaving 5 bases unmatched. The germline CDR1 and CDR2 sequences are SNHLY and FYNNEI. CDR3 protein: CASARTSGVTDTQYF. In nucleotides, the CDR3 is TGTGCCAGCGCTCGGACTAGCGGGGTCACAGATACGCAGTATTTT.

For this clone: Other DNA sequences from this sample encode an identical CDR3 as well. The chain has TRBV3-1 (or the pseudogene TRBV3-2) and TRBJ2-5; D is possibly TRBD2 (6 bases). Germline assignment: CDR1 LGHDT and CDR2 YNNKEL (reference sequence). The V gene lost 4 bases and the J gene lost 4 bases, with 7 bases spanning the gap. The CDR3 runs 12 residues. CDR3 coding DNA: TGTGCCAGCAGCCCCGGGGGAGAGACCCAGTACTTC. This gives the protein CASSPGGETQYF.

The CDR3 region has the DNA TGCAGCGTCCCCGTGGGGACAGGGGGGCCTGAAGCTTTCTTT. Protein: CSVPVGTGGPEAFF. This chain uses TRBV29-1 with TRBJ1-1; 11 bases are a match to TRBD1. J gave up 6 bases and V 6 bases, and 9 bases lay outside the gene matches. Germline CDR1 SQVTM, CDR2 ANQGSEA. CDR3 length equals 14 residues.

V and J are TRBV11-2 and TRBJ1-1, with TRBD1 identical over 8 bases. The CDR3 length is 14 residues. V shed 0 bases, J shed 11 bases, and the junction held 8 bases outside the gene matches. CDR1 and CDR2 from the germline V gene are SGHAT and FQNNGV. The CDR3 is CASSLERAGGSAFF. CDR3 coding DNA: TGTGCCAGCAGCTTAGAGCGGGCAGGGGGCTCGGCTTTCTTT.

V and J are TRBV7-2 and TRBJ2-3; 9 bases map to TRBD2. The CDR3 has 16 residues. Germline V CDR1 and CDR2: SGHTA, FQGNSA. V gave up 3 bases and J gave up 4 bases; unmatched junction bases: 8. CDR3: CASSFRRGLAPDTQYF. As DNA, the CDR3 is TGTGCCAGCAGCTTTCGGAGGGGACTAGCCCCAGATACGCAGTATTTT.

The rearrangement links TRBV11-3 to TRBJ2-1; 9 nucleotides agree with TRBD1. V shed 1 base, J shed 6 bases, and the junction held 4 bases outside the gene matches. The CDR3 covers 15 residues. CDR1 is SGHNT and CDR2 is YENEEA in the germline V gene. The CDR3 here is CASSLGGTGSNEQFF. CDR3 in DNA: TGTGCCAGCAGCTTAGGTGGGACAGGGTCCAATGAGCAGTTCTTC.

The chain uses TRBV25-1 and TRBJ1-4, with D maybe TRBD1 (6 bases). The V gene's germline CDR1 is MGHDK and CDR2 SYGVNS. This CDR3 is 16 amino acids long. With 6 bases removed from V and 9 bases from J, the gap between germline ends came to 23 bases. CDR3 region: CASSDERGALGQKLFF. The CDR3 DNA reads as TGTGCCAGCAGCGACGAGCGGGGGGCTTTGGGGCAAAAACTGTTTTTT.

The count of this clone is one. This chain links TRBV5-1 with TRBJ1-1; 7 nucleotides line up with TRBD1. Trimming cost V 1 base and J 3 bases; bases outside gene matches: 0. The CDR3 length is 13 residues. The V gene's germline CDR1 is SGHRS and CDR2 YFSETQ. The CDR3 protein is CASSLTGDTEAFF. The DNA for the CDR3 is TGCGCCAGCAGCTTGACAGGGGACACTGAAGCTTTCTTT.

The CDR3 DNA reads TGTGCCAGCAGGGGGACTAGCGATACGCAGTATTTT. It codes for CASRGTSDTQYF. This chain joins TRBV6-5 and TRBJ2-3; 9 bases map to TRBD2. The V segment lost 6 bases and the J segment 6 bases; nucleotides outside the gene matches: 1. The CDR3 runs to 12 residues. CDR1 MNHEY and CDR2 SVGAGI come from the germline V gene.

V and J are TRBV3-1 (or the pseudogene TRBV3-2) and TRBJ1-6, with TRBD1 as a possible D gene (5 bases). This CDR3 spans 17 amino acids. Trimming removed 4 bases from V and 4 bases from J, with 17 bases in between. Germline CDR1 and CDR2: LGHDT and YNNKEL (reference sequence). Here the CDR3 DNA reads TGTGCCAGCAGCCCAGATCTCTCGGGACTGTATAATTCACCCCTCCACTTT. Its protein product is CASSPDLSGLYNSPLHF.

This rearrangement joins TRBV15 to TRBJ1-1, with 8 bases lining up with TRBD1. Germline V CDR1 and CDR2: LNHNV, YYDKDF (reference sequence). The V gene end was trimmed by 0 bases and the J gene end by 3 bases; junction bases not matched to a gene: 0. The length of the CDR3 is 14 residues. The CDR3 DNA reads as TGTGCCACCAGCAGAGACAGGGGGCACACTGAAGCTTTCTTT. Protein product: CATSRDRGHTEAFF.

CDR3: CASSWGPDRRNYGYTF. As DNA, the CDR3 is TGTGCCAGCAGCTGGGGCCCTGACAGGCGCAACTATGGCTACACCTTC. This chain uses TRBV5-8 with TRBJ1-2; TRBD1 is a possible D gene (6 bases). This CDR3 is 16 amino acids long. The germline V and J ends were trimmed by 3 bases and 2 bases, with 17 bases remaining between them. Germline assignment: CDR1 SGHTS and CDR2 YDEGEE.